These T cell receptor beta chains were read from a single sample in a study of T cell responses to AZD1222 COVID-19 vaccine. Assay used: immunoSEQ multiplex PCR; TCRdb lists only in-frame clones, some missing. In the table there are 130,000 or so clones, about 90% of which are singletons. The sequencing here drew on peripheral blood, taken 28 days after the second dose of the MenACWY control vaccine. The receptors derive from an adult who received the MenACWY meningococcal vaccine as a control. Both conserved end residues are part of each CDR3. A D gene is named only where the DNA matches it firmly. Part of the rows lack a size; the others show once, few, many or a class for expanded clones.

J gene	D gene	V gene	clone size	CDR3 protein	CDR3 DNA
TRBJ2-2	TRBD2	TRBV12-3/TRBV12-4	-	CATKREWAGELFF	TGTGCCACCAAGCGGGAGTGGGCCGGGGAGCTGTTTTTT
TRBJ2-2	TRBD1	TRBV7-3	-	CASSRPTPGTANTGELFF	TGTGCCAGCAGCCGCCCTACCCCCGGGACAGCGAACACCGGGGAGCTGTTTTTT
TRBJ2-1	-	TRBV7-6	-	CASSLAIRASNEQFF	TGTGCCAGCAGCTTAGCTATCAGGGCTAGCAATGAGCAGTTCTTC
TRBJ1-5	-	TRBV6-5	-	CASSQSNQPQHF	TGTGCCAGCAGTCAATCCAATCAGCCCCAGCATTTT
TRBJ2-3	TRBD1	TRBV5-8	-	CASSKGDSGLGYTQYF	TGTGCCAGCAGCAAAGGGGACAGCGGATTAGGGTATACGCAGTATTTT
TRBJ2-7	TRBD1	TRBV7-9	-	CASSLGTGADEQYF	TGTGCCAGCAGCTTAGGGACAGGGGCTGACGAGCAGTACTTC
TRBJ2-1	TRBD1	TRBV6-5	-	CASSYPSGQGEGEQFF	TGTGCCAGCAGTTACCCCTCGGGACAGGGCGAGGGTGAGCAGTTCTTC
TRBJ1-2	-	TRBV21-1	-	CASSTSWPSGWEYYGYTF	TGTGCCAGCAGCACCAGCTGGCCGTCTGGGTGGGAGTACTATGGCTACACCTTC
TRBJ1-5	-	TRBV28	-	CASSFIETGYSNQPQHF	TGTGCCAGCAGTTTTATAGAAACAGGCTATAGCAATCAGCCCCAGCATTTT
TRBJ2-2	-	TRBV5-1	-	CASSEQASGTGELFF	TGCGCCAGCAGCGAACAGGCCTCGGGCACCGGGGAGCTGTTTTTT
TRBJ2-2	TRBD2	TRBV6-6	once	CASSRLSSGGVGELFF	TGTGCCAGCAGTCGGCTATCCAGCGGGGGGGTCGGGGAGCTGTTTTTT
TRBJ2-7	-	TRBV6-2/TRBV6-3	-	CASSYGGPSLNAEQYF	TGTGCCAGCAGTTACGGGGGGCCGTCCCTAAATGCCGAGCAGTACTTC
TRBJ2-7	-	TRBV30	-	CAWNPGAYEQYF	TGTGCCTGGAACCCGGGGGCCTACGAGCAGTACTTC
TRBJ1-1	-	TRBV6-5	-	CASNPQGNTEAFF	TGTGCCAGCAATCCACAGGGGAACACTGAAGCTTTCTTT
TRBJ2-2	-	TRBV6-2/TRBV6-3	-	CASSGGPGELFF	TGTGCCAGCAGTGGAGGGCCCGGGGAGCTGTTTTTT
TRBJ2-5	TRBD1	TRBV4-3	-	CASSQGTGAPQETQYF	TGCGCCAGCAGCCAAGGGACAGGGGCCCCCCAAGAGACCCAGTACTTC
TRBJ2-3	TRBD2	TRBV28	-	CASSFWGSGGLDTQYF	TGTGCCAGCAGTTTCTGGGGTAGCGGGGGGTTAGATACGCAGTATTTT
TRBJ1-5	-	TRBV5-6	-	CASSLRGPNQPQHF	TGTGCCAGCAGCTTGAGGGGACCCAATCAGCCCCAGCATTTT
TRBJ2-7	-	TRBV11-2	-	CASSLVLEQYF	TGTGCCAGCAGCTTAGTGCTAGAGCAGTACTTC
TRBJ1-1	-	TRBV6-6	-	CASSRSDKLNTEAFF	TGTGCCAGCAGTCGATCCGACAAACTGAACACTGAAGCTTTCTTT
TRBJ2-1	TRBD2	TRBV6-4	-	CASSPGVIAGNEQFF	TGTGCCAGCAGTCCGGGAGTCATAGCGGGGAATGAGCAGTTCTTC
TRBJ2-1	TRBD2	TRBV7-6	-	CASSREGLAGGFEQFF	TGTGCCAGCAGCCGAGAGGGGCTAGCGGGAGGTTTTGAGCAGTTCTTC
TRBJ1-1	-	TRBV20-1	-	CSAPWGAQAFF	TGCAGTGCTCCCTGGGGGGCACAAGCTTTCTTT
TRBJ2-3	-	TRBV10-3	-	CAISEKGSTDTQYF	TGTGCCATCAGTGAAAAAGGGAGCACAGATACGCAGTATTTT
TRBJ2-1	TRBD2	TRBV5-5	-	CASSRLAGVNEQFF	TGTGCCAGCAGCCGACTAGCGGGGGTCAATGAGCAGTTCTTC
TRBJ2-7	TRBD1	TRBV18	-	CASSPRGTVPYEQYF	TGTGCCAGCTCACCAAGGGGGACAGTTCCCTACGAGCAGTACTTC
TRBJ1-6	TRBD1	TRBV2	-	CASSVGQGNNSPLHF	TGTGCCAGCAGTGTGGGACAGGGGAATAATTCACCCCTCCACTTT
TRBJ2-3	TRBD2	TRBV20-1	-	CSASRRGSTDTQYF	TGCAGTGCTAGTCGGCGGGGGAGCACAGATACGCAGTATTTT
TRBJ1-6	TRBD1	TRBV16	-	CASSQSRGESPLHF	TGTGCCAGCAGCCAATCCAGGGGGGAATCACCCCTCCACTTT
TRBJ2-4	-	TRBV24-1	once	CATSDPGHKNIQYF	TGTGCCACCAGTGACCCGGGGCACAAAAACATTCAGTACTTC
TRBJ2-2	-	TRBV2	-	CASSEVLTNTGELFF	TGTGCCAGCAGTGAGGTTCTCACGAACACCGGGGAGCTGTTTTTT
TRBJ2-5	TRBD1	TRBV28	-	CASSLRGTAQETQYF	TGTGCCAGCAGTTTAAGGGGGACAGCCCAAGAGACCCAGTACTTC
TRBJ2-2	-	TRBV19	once	CASSIATVTGELFF	TGTGCCAGTAGTATAGCGACGGTCACCGGGGAGCTGTTTTTT
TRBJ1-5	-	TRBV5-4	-	CASSLEGNHLDQPQHF	TGTGCCAGCAGCTTAGAAGGGAACCACCTCGATCAGCCCCAGCATTTT
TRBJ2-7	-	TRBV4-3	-	CASSQNHGTSYEQYF	TGCGCCAGCAGCCAAAACCACGGGACCTCCTACGAGCAGTACTTC
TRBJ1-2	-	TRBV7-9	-	CASSFRDPTAGYTF	TGTGCCAGCAGCTTCCGCGACCCGACAGCCGGCTACACCTTC
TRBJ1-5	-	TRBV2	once	CASSEKDYQPQHF	TGTGCCAGCAGTGAGAAGGACTATCAGCCCCAGCATTTT
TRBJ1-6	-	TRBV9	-	CASSVGGRSSYNSPLHF	TGTGCCAGCAGCGTAGGTGGACGGAGCTCCTATAATTCACCCCTCCACTTT
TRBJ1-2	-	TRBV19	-	CASTPSWTANYGYTF	TGTGCCAGTACCCCGAGTTGGACAGCTAACTATGGCTACACCTTC